These 29 T cell receptor beta chains share one sample of origin, sequenced in a study of T-cell memory formation after mild COVID-19 (dated by TCRdb to the early 2020s). Library construction relied on 5' RACE. For sequencing, an Illumina NovaSeq 6000 was employed. The public reads were quality trimmed at Q25 with fastp and then assembled into clones with MiXCR by TCRdb, keeping productive beta chains. Every CDR3 protein is listed once, alongside the most common genes and DNA of its rows. Here the sample has around 300,000 distinct CDR3 sequences; roughly a fifth occur a single time. The ten largest make up roughly 21% of the sample. Sequencing was performed on PBMCs or a T cell subset sorted from them (not recorded which). The receptors originated from a man younger than 35 who had mild COVID-19 (a few samples of this study predate the infection). The sample titles of this study are shuffled in the database, so cell type and time point are left out; the donor was told from shared clones.

In this sample, this clonotype turned up a few times. The chain uses TRBV4-1 and TRBJ2-1, with a tentative D call TRBD2 (5 bases). The ends were cut back, 3 bases at V and 10 bases at J, with 16 bases in the middle. The CDR3 loop spans 14 amino acids. CDR1 MGHRA and CDR2 YSYEKL come from the germline V gene. The CDR3 is CASSHPPEGDEQFF. The CDR3 bases are TGCGCCAGCAGCCACCCCCCAGAGGGAGACGAGCAGTTCTTC.

The gene calls are TRBV4-1 and TRBJ1-1, with D possibly matching TRBD1 (5 bases). This CDR3 is 14 amino acids long. The germline V gene encodes CDR1 MGHRA and CDR2 YSYEKL. Trimming shortened V by 10 bases and J by 0 bases, and 15 bases separated the two germline ends. As DNA, the CDR3 is TGCGCCACCTCCCCCAGGGAAGTGAACACTGAAGCTTTCTTT. This translates into CATSPREVNTEAFF.

The V and J genes are TRBV24-1 and TRBJ2-5, with TRBD1 matching over 7 bases. V trimming: 2 bases; J trimming: 3 bases; junction bases outside the gene matches: 5. Germline V CDR1 and CDR2: KGHDR, SFDVKD. The CDR3 is 15 amino acids. The CDR3 DNA is TGTGCCACCAGTGATTCCGGGACAGCAAAAGAGACCCAGTACTTC. It encodes CATSDSGTAKETQYF.

The chain is built from TRBV20-1 and TRBJ2-7, with a tentative D call TRBD1 (6 bases). This CDR3 spans 12 amino acids. CDR1 and CDR2 (germline): DFQATT, SNEGSKA (reference sequence). V dropped 6 bases and J dropped 8 bases, with 17 bases sitting between them. CDR3 amino acids: CSAGDISVKQYV. The DNA of the CDR3 is TGCAGTGCAGGGGACATTTCCGTCAAGCAGTACGTC.

This clonotype appeared a few times. The CDR3 sequence: CATRTGSYEQYF. For the CDR3, the DNA is TGTGCCACCCGGACGGGATCCTACGAGCAGTACTTC. This sequence joins TRBV6-2 or TRBV6-3 and TRBJ2-7, with D possibly being TRBD2 (5 bases). CDR3 size: 12 residues. V was clipped by 10 bases and J by 1 base, with 11 bases between them. Germline V gene data show CDR1 as MNHEY and CDR2 as SVGEGT.

This clonotype has only a few counts. The chain joins TRBV5-1 to TRBJ1-4; maybe TRBD1 (5 bases). Germline lookup yields CDR1 SGHRS and CDR2 YFSETQ. The CDR3 spans 13 residues. Trimming left V 4 bases short and J 6 bases short, with 10 bases between. As DNA, the CDR3 is TGCGCCAGCAGCCCCTCGACAGATGAAAAACTGTTTTTT. Its protein product is CASSPSTDEKLFF.

The CDR3 sequence is CASSQQGGNSPLHF. DNA for the CDR3: TGTGCCAGCAGTCAACAGGGGGGTAATTCACCCCTCCACTTT. The V and J genes are TRBV12-3 or TRBV12-4 and TRBJ1-6; 8 bases align to TRBD1. J gave up 6 bases and V 5 bases, and 3 bases lay outside the gene matches. The CDR3 covers 14 residues.

V is TRBV5-1 and J is TRBJ1-1; weak D call: TRBD1 (5 bases). Trimming removed 4 bases at V and 8 bases at J, with 18 bases between. Germline V gene sequence: CDR1 SGHRS, CDR2 YFSETQ. There are 14 residues in the CDR3. The CDR3 region is CASSPRRQLQEAFF. The CDR3 DNA is TGCGCCAGCAGCCCCCGCCGACAGCTTCAAGAAGCTTTCTTT.

This clonotype is deemed medium-sized (0.01 to 0.1%). The chain employs TRBV7-2 and TRBJ2-3; 7 bases line up with TRBD1. The J segment lost 2 bases and the V segment lost 5 bases, leaving 4 bases of the junction unmatched. Per germline, CDR1 SGHTA and CDR2 FQGNSA. The CDR3 runs 14 residues. In nucleotides, the CDR3 is TGTGCCAGCAGCCCGGACAGGAACACAGATACGCAGTATTTT. Its protein is CASSPDRNTDTQYF. The full variable domain, with the rest looked up from reference TRBV7-2 and TRBJ2-3, is GAGVSQSPSNKVTEKGKDVELRCDPISGHTALYWYRQSLGQGLEFLIYFQGNSAPDKSGLPSDRFSAERTGGSVSTLTIQRTQQEDSAVYLCASSPDRNTDTQYFGPGTRLTVL.

The chain uses TRBV7-8 and TRBJ2-3, with 12 bases lining up with TRBD1. The CDR3 has 17 residues. Germline CDR1 reads SGHVS; CDR2 reads FQNEAQ. After removal of 1 base from V and 5 bases from J, the junction contained 7 bases not matched to a gene. As DNA, the CDR3 is TGTGCCAGCAGCTTAGTGAGGGACAGGGGGCGTGAAGATACGCAGTATTTT. Translation gives CASSLVRDRGREDTQYF.

V gene TRBV20-1 combines with J gene TRBJ2-2; a possible D gene is TRBD2 (6 bases). V was pared by 3 bases and J by 6 bases, with 14 bases between. CDR1 is DFQATT, CDR2 SNEGSKA, per germline (reference sequence). The CDR3 covers 14 residues. This CDR3 reads CSARDYREAGELFF. CDR3 bases: TGCAGTGCTAGGGACTACCGAGAGGCCGGGGAGCTGTTTTTT.

The chain has TRBV2 and TRBJ2-7; TRBD1 is a possible D gene (6 bases). Deletions cut 3 bases from V and 8 bases from J, with 17 bases between. The CDR3 runs to 14 residues. Germline V lookup: CDR1 SNHLY, CDR2 FYNNEI. In DNA, the CDR3 is TGTGCCAGCAGTGATGTGGGGGCCGGCTTGAAGCAGTACTTC. Its translation is CASSDVGAGLKQYF.

This clonotype has ten or more counts. The genes are TRBV4-1 and TRBJ2-2, with 7 bases that match TRBD1. J gave up 0 bases and V 3 bases, and 7 bases lay outside the gene matches. The CDR3 has 17 amino acids. Germline V gene sequence: CDR1 MGHRA, CDR2 YSYEKL. CDR3 loop: CASSQPPGGPNTGELFF. The CDR3 DNA follows: TGCGCCAGCAGCCAGCCTCCAGGGGGTCCGAACACCGGGGAGCTGTTTTTT.

This clonotype was recorded at least ten times. The chain is built from TRBV11-2 and TRBJ2-2, with 9 bases lining up with TRBD1. CDR3 length: 17 amino acids. Germline assignment: CDR1 SGHAT and CDR2 FQNNGV. V was pared by 2 bases and J by 2 bases, with 6 bases of the junction left unmatched. CDR3 coding DNA: TGTGCCAGCAGCTTAACAGGGGGCCGCGATAACACCGGGGAGCTGTTTTTT. It is translated as CASSLTGGRDNTGELFF.

This clonotype was detected a few times. V usage is TRBV7-8 and J usage is TRBJ2-1; 7 bases map to TRBD1. Per germline, CDR1 SGHVS and CDR2 FQNEAQ. This CDR3 contains 16 residues. Trimming took 5 bases from V and 0 from J; bases not matched to a gene: 7. The CDR3 bases are TGTGCCAGCAGCGGACAGGTTTTCAGCTCCTACAATGAGCAGTTCTTC. Encoded protein: CASSGQVFSSYNEQFF.

Of note for this clonotype: Compared with germline, one end of the junction differs, possibly owing to a read error. The chain employs TRBV7-2 and TRBJ2-5; D uncertain. Germline V CDR1 and CDR2: SGHTA, FQGNSA. The CDR3 spans 13 residues. CDR3 DNA: TGTGCCAGCAGCGCCTACAGCGAAGAGATCCAGTACTTC. Amino acid sequence: CASSAYSEEIQYF.

This clonotype came up many times. The chain recombines TRBV29-1 with TRBJ2-5; 7 nucleotides agree with TRBD1. CDR3 length equals 14 residues. CDR1 is SQVTM, CDR2 ANQGSEA, per germline. With 3 bases clipped from V and 0 bases from J, the junction kept 4 bases outside the gene matches. CDR3 amino acids: CSVEMTGHQETQYF. The CDR3 DNA reads as TGCAGCGTTGAGATGACAGGGCACCAAGAGACCCAGTACTTC.

V and J are TRBV7-6 and TRBJ2-1, with D perhaps matching TRBD1 (6 bases). V dropped 6 bases and J dropped 10 bases, with 16 bases sitting between them. Germline CDR1 is SGHVS and CDR2 is FNYEAQ. The CDR3 covers 13 residues. In nucleotides, the CDR3 is TGTGCCAGCAGTCCGGAATTGGGGGCCGAGCAGTTCTTC. Protein sequence: CASSPELGAEQFF.

V is TRBV29-1 and J is TRBJ1-1; tentatively, D is TRBD1 (5 bases). V was trimmed by 5 bases and J by 4 bases, leaving 17 bases between them. Germline values: CDR1 SQVTM, CDR2 ANQGSEA. CDR3 size: 14 residues. The CDR3 coding sequence is TGCAGCGTTCGGGGGAGAATATCGGGCACTGAAGCTTTCTTT. It codes for CSVRGRISGTEAFF.

This sequence joins TRBV7-6 and TRBJ2-7, with TRBD1 matching over 7 bases. CDR1 SGHVS and CDR2 FNYEAQ come from the germline V gene. The CDR3 loop spans 14 amino acids. CDR3 sequence: CASSLRDRVYERYV. Here the CDR3 DNA reads TGTGCCAGCAGCTTACGAGACAGGGTGTACGAGCGGTACGTC.

This chain connects TRBV25-1 to TRBJ2-1; the D gene is possibly TRBD2 (6 bases). The CDR3 is 15 residues long. Per the germline V gene, CDR1 is MGHDK and CDR2 is SYGVNS. V was pared by 1 base and J by 2 bases, with 9 bases between. CDR3 amino acids: CASSEFGGTYNEQFF. In DNA, the CDR3 is TGTGCCAGCAGTGAATTCGGCGGGACCTACAATGAGCAGTTCTTC.

There are a few counts of this clonotype. The chain combines TRBV3-1 with TRBJ2-5, with 12 nucleotides matching TRBD2. In germline, CDR1 is LGHDT, CDR2 YNNKEL (reference sequence). CDR3 length: 16 residues. The ends lost 6 bases at V and 1 base at J; junction bases unmatched: 6. DNA for the CDR3: TGTGCCAGCAGAAGGACTAGCGGGGCCATCCAAGAGACCCAGTACTTC. It specifies CASRRTSGAIQETQYF.

This clonotype appeared a few times. This chain links TRBV27 with TRBJ2-7, with D uncertain. The V end lost 4 bases, the J end lost 1 base, and 11 bases lay between the germline ends. The CDR3 has 14 residues. CDR1 and CDR2 (germline): MNHEY, SMNVEV (reference sequence). CDR3 protein: CASSSKTTSYEQYF. CDR3 nucleotide sequence: TGTGCCAGCAGTTCAAAGACGACATCCTACGAGCAGTACTTC.

V gene TRBV7-9 combines with J gene TRBJ2-7; D is unresolved. The CDR3 consists of 13 residues. From germline, CDR1 is SEHNR and CDR2 FQNEAQ (reference sequence). V lost 0 bases to trimming and J lost 6 bases, with 9 bases between them. The CDR3 DNA sequence: TGTGCCAGCAGCTTAGCTGTGGTGAGCGAGCAGTACTTC. Protein sequence: CASSLAVVSEQYF.

This clonotype was detected a few times. This chain uses TRBV10-3 with TRBJ1-1; TRBD1 matches at 9 bases. V dropped 4 bases and J dropped 7; count of bases not matched to a gene: 7. CDR3 length: 14 amino acids. CDR1 is ENHRY, CDR2 SYGVKD, per germline. The CDR3 nucleotides read TGTGCCATCAGTGCTGCGACAGGGGGAGATGAAGCTTTCTTT. It yields the protein CAISAATGGDEAFF.

The V call is TRBV6-2 or TRBV6-3, the J call TRBJ2-3; tentatively, D is TRBD1 or TRBD2 (5 bases each). The CDR3 contains 14 residues. V lost 4 bases and J 2 bases, leaving 10 bases between the germline ends. Germline V CDR1 and CDR2: MNHEY, SVGEGT. The CDR3 sequence is CASSFGGFTDTQYF. CDR3 DNA: TGTGCCAGCAGTTTTGGGGGATTCACAGATACGCAGTATTTT.

This clonotype was observed a few times. V usage is TRBV6-5 and J usage is TRBJ1-2; D remains ambiguous. Per germline, CDR1 MNHEY and CDR2 SVGAGI. Trimming shortened V by 6 bases and J by 7 bases, and 12 bases separated the two germline ends. The CDR3 loop spans 12 amino acids. Here the CDR3 reads CASRDGPVGYTF. CDR3 in DNA: TGTGCCAGCAGAGACGGTCCCGTTGGCTACACCTTC.

This clonotype occurred a few times. CDR3 sequence (DNA): TGTGCCAGCAGTCCCAGGGGGCGCCACTATGGCTACACCTTC. Protein sequence: CASSPRGRHYGYTF. This chain joins TRBV12-3 or TRBV12-4 and TRBJ1-2; 8 bases are shared with TRBD1. V shed 5 bases and J 3 bases; nucleotides not matched to a gene: 5. This CDR3 contains 14 residues.

This sequence joins TRBV12-3 or TRBV12-4 and TRBJ2-3; D tentatively fits TRBD1 or TRBD2 (6 bases each). The ends were cut back, 3 bases at V and 4 bases at J, with 11 bases in the middle. The CDR3 spans 14 residues. CDR3 loop: CASSFDRGADTQYF. Written as DNA, the CDR3 is TGTGCCAGCAGTTTTGATAGGGGGGCAGATACGCAGTATTTT.